This TCR beta chain was documented in a study of blood T cells in healthy people across ages. In the study overall: About one barcoded beta molecule was captured per two T cells (by template switching). Study-level findings and limits: More naive CD4+ cells and higher diversity marked long-lived donors relative to aged donors.

Total RNA amounts of at least 5 micrograms were extracted per sample. The second PCR ran about 6 to 12 cycles with a sample-barcoded 5' primer and J-beta primers. Each cDNA molecule received a tag from a template-switch adaptor that had 12 random nucleotides. TCRdb itself ran the 5' RACE reads through MiXCR, one entry per CDR3 protein. The table has 600,000 to 650,000 distinct CDR3 sequences, about 54% seen once; the top ten hold roughly 34%. The germline V gene encodes CDR1 SGHTA and CDR2 FQGNSA. V dropped 5 bases and J dropped 12 bases, with 17 bases sitting between them. The CDR3 length is 13 residues. Of note for this clonotype: The antigen is undetermined.

The sample comprised blood. The sequence derives from a man in his 60s in good health. The chain links TRBV7-2 to TRBJ1-5; tentatively, D is TRBD1 (6 bases). CDR3 loop: CASSPDRQVLQHF. CDR3 in DNA: TGTGCCAGCAGCCCAGACCGACAGGTGCTCCAGCATTTT.